The next 12 T cell receptor beta chains were all read from a single sample in a study of T-cell memory formation after mild COVID-19. Each CDR3 protein gets one entry after TCRdb re-called the 5' RACE reads with MiXCR. The top ten clones hold approximately 22% of a sample with a few hundred thousand distinct CDR3 sequences, roughly an eighth of them seen once. Sequenced material: PBMCs or a T cell subset sorted from them (not recorded which). All receptors derive from a man aged 18 to 30 who had mild COVID-19 (a few samples of this study predate the infection). Cell type and time point are not known.

Only a few counts were recorded for this clonotype. The genes are TRBV19 and TRBJ2-7; D is ambiguous. This CDR3 has 15 amino acids. The germline CDR1 and CDR2 sequences are LNHDA and SQIVND (reference sequence). V was trimmed by 5 bases and J by 2 bases, leaving 16 bases between them. CDR3 in amino acids: CASSFGPAATYEQYF. The CDR3, as DNA: TGTGCCAGTAGTTTCGGGCCGGCGGCTACCTACGAGCAGTACTTC. Based on the CDR3 plus reference TRBV19 and TRBJ2-7, the full variable domain is DGGITQSPKYLFRKEGQNVTLSCEQNLNHDAMYWYRQDPGQGLRLIYYSQIVNDFQKGDIAEGYSVSREKKESFPLTVTSAQKNPTAFYLCASSFGPAATYEQYFGPGTRLTVT.

The chain uses TRBV4-2 and TRBJ1-1, with D perhaps matching TRBD1 (6 bases). This CDR3 region has 15 residues. Germline CDR1 reads LGHNA; CDR2 reads YNFKEQ. V lost 0 bases and J 14 bases, leaving 22 bases between the germline ends. CDR3 region: CASSQDMAARGRRFF. The DNA for the CDR3 is TGTGCCAGCAGCCAAGATATGGCGGCCAGGGGTCGGCGGTTCTTT.

This clonotype was recorded a few times. CDR3 region: CASTGREGLSTDTQYF. The CDR3 bases are TGTGCCAGCACCGGCCGGGAGGGTTTGAGCACAGATACGCAGTATTTT. J is TRBJ2-3 and V is TRBV12-3 or TRBV12-4; the match to TRBD2 covers 8 bases. The CDR3 covers 16 residues. V trimming: 7 bases; J trimming: 0 bases; junction bases outside the gene matches: 9.

This clonotype came up many times. The J gene is TRBJ2-6, the V gene TRBV20-1; D possibly corresponds to TRBD2 (5 bases). The V end was cut by 5 bases, the J end by 0 bases, with 11 bases between. This CDR3 spans 15 amino acids. Germline V lookup: CDR1 DFQATT, CDR2 SNEGSKA (reference sequence). The CDR3 DNA sequence: TGCAGTGCTGATGGAGGCTTCTCTGGGGCCAACGTCCTGACTTTC. This gives the protein CSADGGFSGANVLTF.

This clonotype appeared a few times. CDR3 nucleotide sequence: TGCGCCAGCAGCCAAGGCCCCGGGGGGGGATCTTTCGGTGGCTACACCTTC. Protein sequence: CASSQGPGGGSFGGYTF. This chain connects TRBV4-1 to TRBJ1-2, with a weak D call TRBD1 (5 bases). CDR1 and CDR2 from the germline V gene are MGHRA and YSYEKL. The CDR3 has 17 residues. The V gene lost 1 base and the J gene lost 7 bases, with 22 bases spanning the gap.

This clonotype showed up many times. The chain combines TRBV20-1 with TRBJ2-7; D is ambiguous. Germline-derived CDR1 and CDR2 are DFQATT and SNEGSKA (reference sequence). V dropped 1 base and J dropped 0 bases, with 16 bases sitting between them. CDR3 length: 16 residues. The chain's CDR3 is CSARAAVDASSYEQYV. DNA for the CDR3: TGCAGTGCTAGAGCTGCCGTTGACGCTAGCTCCTACGAGCAGTACGTC.

This clonotype was counted between two and nine times. The chain carries TRBV11-2 and TRBJ2-3; TRBD2 is a possible D gene (6 bases). Germline lookup yields CDR1 SGHAT and CDR2 FQNNGV. The V end lost 3 bases, the J end lost 10 bases, and 14 bases lay between the germline ends. CDR3 size: 13 residues. CDR3 region: CASSFTPGEAQYF. CDR3 in DNA: TGTGCCAGCAGCTTCACCCCCGGGGAGGCGCAGTATTTT.

V and J are TRBV5-1 and TRBJ2-7; D is unresolved. CDR1 and CDR2 (germline): SGHRS, YFSETQ. The V and J ends lost 0 bases and 5 bases respectively, with 12 bases between them. The CDR3 has 14 residues. The DNA of the CDR3 is TGCGCCAGCAGCTTGGTTTCGGGTGGCGACGAGCAGTACGTC. Translation: CASSLVSGGDEQYV.

This clonotype was detected a few times. The chain uses TRBV20-1 and TRBJ2-3; D may be TRBD1 (5 bases). Germline CDR1 and CDR2: DFQATT and SNEGSKA (reference sequence). The CDR3 extends over 11 amino acids. This chain's CDR3 is CSDRSTDTQYF. The CDR3 DNA reads TGCAGCGACAGAAGCACAGATACGCAGTATTTT.

V usage is TRBV14 and J usage is TRBJ2-1; D unresolved. Trimming pared 2 bases from V and 8 bases from J, leaving 16 bases between. Germline CDR1 is SGHDN and CDR2 is FVKESK. The CDR3 is made up of 15 amino acids. The CDR3: CASSQSLGRVYEQFF. DNA for the CDR3: TGTGCCAGCAGCCAATCCCTTGGACGGGTCTATGAGCAGTTCTTC.

This clonotype showed up just a few times. V usage is TRBV29-1 and J usage is TRBJ2-1, with D unclear. The CDR3 spans 13 residues. Trimming took off 4 bases at V and 4 bases at J, with 11 bases between the two ends. Germline V gene sequence: CDR1 SQVTM, CDR2 ANQGSEA. The CDR3 region is CSVGGVLYNEQFF. CDR3 DNA sequence: TGCAGCGTTGGTGGGGTACTTTACAATGAGCAGTTCTTC.

J is TRBJ2-7 and V is TRBV3-1, with D possibly TRBD1 on 5 matching bases. CDR1 and CDR2 (germline): LGHDT, YNNKEL (reference sequence). The length of the CDR3 is 15 residues. V was cut by 4 bases and J by 3 bases, with 16 bases left in between. The CDR3 region has the DNA TGTGCCAGCAGCCCATTTCGTCAGGGCCTCTACGAGCAGTACTTC. Its protein product is CASSPFRQGLYEQYF.